Listed below are T cell receptor beta chains from one sample, sequenced in a study of glioma-infiltrating T cells. In TCRdb, the multiplex PCR reads were re-called with MiXCR into one record per CDR3 protein. This table has fewer than 90,000 distinct CDR3 sequences, about 25% appearing once. The specimen sequenced was glioma tissue, nonneoplastic brain tissue, or PBMCs (not recorded which). All receptors come from a human donor with low-grade glioma or glioblastoma, undergoing nonglioma brain surgery, or in good health (not recorded which). The CDR3 runs from the conserved cysteine through the conserved F or W. A D gene is named only where the DNA matches it firmly. Clone size is shown for a subset of rows, as once, few, many or a class of expanded clone.

abundance	len	v_gene	j_gene	d_gene	CDR3nt	CDR3aa
NA	14	TRBV18	TRBJ1-6	NA	TGTGCCAGCTCACCACTGGAGAATAATTCACCCCTCCACTTT	CASSPLENNSPLHF
many	13	TRBV6-5	TRBJ1-1	NA	TGTGCCAGCAGTTACTCGAGGAACACTGAAGCTTTCTTT	CASSYSRNTEAFF
many	15	TRBV4-2	TRBJ1-6	NA	TGTGCCAGCAGCCAAGACCGGCAGCTAAATTCACCCCTCCACTTT	CASSQDRQLNSPLHF
NA	14	TRBV18	TRBJ2-7	NA	TGTGCCAGCTCCCCCACTACAGGGTCCTACGAGCAGTACTTC	CASSPTTGSYEQYF
few	12	TRBV29-1	TRBJ2-7	NA	TGCAGCGTCGGCGACAGATACTACGAGCAGTACTTC	CSVGDRYYEQYF
many	17	TRBV7-6	TRBJ2-1	NA	TGTGCCAGCAGCTTCCTAGGGGGGGGCGCACCTTACAATGAGCAGTTCTTC	CASSFLGGGAPYNEQFF
many	15	TRBV18	TRBJ2-3	TRBD2	TGTGCCAGCTCACCAAGCGGCGGGAGTGCAGATACGCAGTATTTT	CASSPSGGSADTQYF
many	13	TRBV6-1	TRBJ2-1	NA	TGTGCCAGCAGAGAGGGACTTTGGAGTGAGCAGTTCTTC	CASREGLWSEQFF
few	15	TRBV2	TRBJ2-1	TRBD2	TGTGCCAGCAGGCCTCTAGCGGGAACGTACAATGAGCAGTTCTTC	CASRPLAGTYNEQFF
many	15	TRBV24-1	TRBJ2-3	NA	TGTGCCACATCTGTGGGGCGTTTTAGCACAGATACGCAGTATTTT	CATSVGRFSTDTQYF
NA	15	TRBV20-1	TRBJ2-7	TRBD2	TGCAGTGCTCGCCTCGGGGGGAGGGAGACCTACGAGCAGTACTTC	CSARLGGRETYEQYF
few	16	TRBV5-1	TRBJ2-3	TRBD2	TGCGCCAGCAGCTTGGGACTAGCGGTCAGCACAGATACGCAGTATTTT	CASSLGLAVSTDTQYF
NA	14	TRBV6-1	TRBJ2-1	TRBD2	TGTGCCAGCAGTCCTAGCGGGAACTACAATGAGCAGTTCTTC	CASSPSGNYNEQFF
NA	14	TRBV19	TRBJ2-7	NA	TGTGCCAGTAGTATAGATCGAAGGACCGGCGAGCAGTACTTC	CASSIDRRTGEQYF
NA	12	TRBV20-1	TRBJ1-1	TRBD1	TGCATTTCTCGACAGGGAAACACTGAAGCTTTCTTT	CISRQGNTEAFF
many	15	TRBV6-1	TRBJ2-2	NA	TGTGCCAGCAGTGAACAGGCGGGCGTCACCGGGGAGCTGTTTTTT	CASSEQAGVTGELFF
NA	15	TRBV29-1	TRBJ2-5	TRBD1	TGCAGCGCTCTCCAGGGGGCCTCTTCCCAAGAGACCCAGTACTTC	CSALQGASSQETQYF
NA	12	TRBV9	TRBJ2-7	NA	TGTGCCAGCAGCGTAGCCTCAGGGGAGCAGTACTTC	CASSVASGEQYF
many	15	TRBV6-1	TRBJ2-1	TRBD2	TGTGCCAGCAGTGCGACTAGCGGTGCCTACAATGAGCAGTTCTTC	CASSATSGAYNEQFF
NA	20	TRBV27	TRBJ2-7	TRBD2	TGTGCCACCAGTGACGATGTCAGCGGGAGCCCCACCGGCCCCCTCTACGAGCAGTACTTC	CATSDDVSGSPTGPLYEQYF
NA	19	TRBV6-2/TRBV6-3	TRBJ2-1	NA	TGTGCCAGCAGTTACTCGAAACAGCTTTACTCTCCGCAATACAATGAGCAGTTCTTC	CASSYSKQLYSPQYNEQFF
NA	16	TRBV10-2	TRBJ1-3	NA	TGCGCCAGCAGTGAGGTATTCGGTTCCTCTGGAAACACCATATATTTT	CASSEVFGSSGNTIYF
medium-sized	15	TRBV6-1	TRBJ2-3	TRBD2	TGTGCCAGCAGGACGGGAGGATGGGGATTCGGTACGCAGTATTTT	CASRTGGWGFGTQYF
NA	14	TRBV12-3/TRBV12-4	TRBJ1-3	NA	TGTGCCAGCAGCCAGTGGGGCTCTGGAAACACCATATATTTT	CASSQWGSGNTIYF
NA	14	TRBV5-6	TRBJ2-7	NA	TGTGCCAGCAGCTACTCAGACCCCTCCTACGAGCAGTACTTC	CASSYSDPSYEQYF
many	12	TRBV11-3	TRBJ2-7	NA	TGTGCCAGCAGCCCTCGTCTGGGAGAGCAGTACTTC	CASSPRLGEQYF
NA	16	TRBV11-3	TRBJ2-3	NA	TGTGCCAGCAGCTTGGGAGGGGGCGACCCCACAGATACGCAGTATTTT	CASSLGGGDPTDTQYF
NA	17	TRBV20-1	TRBJ1-1	TRBD1	TGCAGTGCTAGGGATTATAACACAGGGGGCACTAACACTGAAGCTTTCTTT	CSARDYNTGGTNTEAFF
NA	16	TRBV7-8	TRBJ2-7	TRBD2	TGTGCCAGCAGCTTACTAGCGGGGGTCTCCAGGTACGAGCAGTACTTC	CASSLLAGVSRYEQYF
many	14	TRBV2	TRBJ1-4	NA	TGTGCCAGCAGCGGGACACTTACTAATGAAAAACTGTTTTTT	CASSGTLTNEKLFF
NA	14	TRBV10-3	TRBJ1-1	TRBD1	TGTGCCATCAGTGATCCAACAGGGGGCACTGAAGCTTTCTTT	CAISDPTGGTEAFF
NA	17	TRBV20-1	TRBJ2-1	TRBD1	TGCAGTGCTAGAGATAGGGGGACAGGGGTGGCCTCCTATGAGCAGTTCTTC	CSARDRGTGVASYEQFF
few	16	TRBV7-2	TRBJ2-7	TRBD2	TGTGCCAGCAGCCAAGGATCGGGGCTAGCGGGACGGGAGCAGTACTTC	CASSQGSGLAGREQYF
few	13	TRBV3-1	TRBJ1-5	NA	TGTGCCAGCAGCCGCGGACTGAGACAGCCCCAGCATTTT	CASSRGLRQPQHF